Each of the 5 T cell receptor beta chains below was sequenced from the same sample in a study of blood T cell repertoires in COVID-19. Sequencing used immunoSEQ multiplex PCR; TCRdb keeps in-frame clones, though not all of them. Among around 160,000 clones, almost 90% were seen once, and the ten largest hold 2% to 2.5%. Specimen: peripheral blood. These receptors were taken from a human donor in a cohort sampled during active COVID-19.

As DNA, the CDR3 is TGCGCCAGCAGCCAAGAGACGGGAGCCCCCTACGAGCAGTACTTC. Translating it yields CASSQETGAPYEQYF. This chain uses TRBV4-3 with TRBJ2-7; tentatively, D is TRBD2 (6 bases). V dropped 0 bases and J dropped 2 bases, with 11 bases sitting between them. This CDR3 spans 15 amino acids. Germline CDR1 LGHNA, CDR2 YSLEER.

The chain joins TRBV7-6 to TRBJ2-3, with 10 bases fitting TRBD2. Germline assignment: CDR1 SGHVS and CDR2 FNYEAQ. The CDR3 is made up of 17 amino acids. Germline trimming cut 5 bases from V and 2 bases from J; bases unmatched to any gene: 10. CDR3 nucleotides: TGTGCCAGCAGCCCCAAGCGGGAGGGCCGATCCACAGATACGCAGTATTTT. It yields the protein CASSPKREGRSTDTQYF. The variable domain in full, with the rest retrieved from reference TRBV7-6 and TRBJ2-3, is GAGVSQSPRYKVTKRGQDVALRCDPISGHVSLYWYRQALGQGPEFLTYFNYEAQQDKSGLPNDRFSAERPEGSISTLTIQRTEQRDSAMYRCASSPKREGRSTDTQYFGPGTRLTVL.

CDR3 nucleotide sequence: TGTGCCACCAGTGACTTTAGCGGGGACGCGCTCTCCTACAATGAGCAGTTCTTC. Translated, it gives CATSDFSGDALSYNEQFF. J is TRBJ2-1 and V is TRBV24-1, with TRBD2 identical over 8 bases. The CDR3 has 18 residues. Per germline, CDR1 KGHDR and CDR2 SFDVKD. V was clipped by 4 bases and J by 0 bases; unmatched bases: 10.

The genes are TRBV5-6 and TRBJ2-5; D call uncertain. The germline V gene encodes CDR1 SGHDT and CDR2 YYEEEE. V lost 4 bases to trimming and J lost 4 bases, with 11 bases between them. There are 13 residues in the CDR3. CDR3 region: CASSSLYGETQYF. The CDR3 region has the DNA TGTGCCAGCAGCAGCCTGTACGGAGAGACCCAGTACTTC. The full variable domain, in which reference TRBV5-6 and TRBJ2-5 provide the parts outside the CDR3, is DAGVTQSPTHLIKTRGQQVTLRCSPKSGHDTVSWYQQALGQGPQFIFQYYEEEERQRGNFPDRFSGHQFPNYSSELNVNALLLGDSALYLCASSSLYGETQYFGPGTRLLVL.

This rearrangement joins TRBV9 to TRBJ1-6; D may be TRBD1 (5 bases). V shed 3 bases and J shed 9 bases, with 19 bases lying between them. This CDR3 region has 16 residues. The germline CDR1 and CDR2 sequences are SGDLS and YYNGEE. Written as DNA, the CDR3 is TGTGCCAGCAGCGGACGGACTCTCGGGGGGGGTTCACCCCTCCACTTT. Translating gives CASSGRTLGGGSPLHF.